This T cell receptor beta chain emerged from a study of human T cells and chemical hapten exposure. On the study more broadly: Small discrepancies in pooled library volume mainly accounted for the varying TCR yields per sample.

Total RNA was isolated from unfractionated whole blood. Within the library, unique molecular identifiers were attached to each individual cDNA molecule. Per the original methods: The number of TCRs in each sample had a median of 95,638 and spanned about 23,224 to 700,000. TCRdb fed the 5' RACE reads into MiXCR, producing one record per CDR3 protein. These V and J calls are TCRdb output, not the study's own analysis. The sample shows roughly 82,000 distinct CDR3 sequences, around 15% of them seen only once. Study-wide results and caveats: Unchanged with DPC sensitization were TCRs above 1 in 1000 frequency.

CDR3 size: 16 residues. V dropped 0 bases and J dropped 3 bases, with 11 bases sitting between them. Germline V CDR1 and CDR2: SEHNR, FQNEAQ (reference sequence). Points on this clonotype: The antigen is not known.

This chain connects TRBV7-9 to TRBJ1-4; D possibly corresponds to TRBD1 (5 bases). The TCR was taken from a female donor in good health. CDR3 sequence (DNA): TGTGCCAGCAGCTTAGCTGGGGCTGGGGCTAATGAAAAACTGTTTTTT. Its translation is CASSLAGAGANEKLFF. The whole variable domain, remainder taken from reference TRBV7-9 and TRBJ1-4, is DTGVSQNPRHKITKRGQNVTFRCDPISEHNRLYWYRQTLGQGPEFLTYFQNEAQLEKSRLLSDRFSAERPKGSFSTLEIQRTEQGDSAMYLCASSLAGAGANEKLFFGSGTQLSVL.